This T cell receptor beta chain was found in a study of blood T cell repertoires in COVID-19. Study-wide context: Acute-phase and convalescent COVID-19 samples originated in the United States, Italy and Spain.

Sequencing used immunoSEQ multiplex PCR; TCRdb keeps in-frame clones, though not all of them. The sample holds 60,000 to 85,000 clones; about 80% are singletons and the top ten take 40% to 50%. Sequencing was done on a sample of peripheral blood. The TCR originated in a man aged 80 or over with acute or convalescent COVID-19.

CDR3 coding DNA: TGTGCCACCAGTGATTTCGGGATCTACCCGGAGCAGTTCTTC. This gives the protein CATSDFGIYPEQFF. This chain connects TRBV24-1 to TRBJ2-1, with D perhaps matching TRBD2 (5 bases). Looked up from germline, CDR1 is KGHDR and CDR2 is SFDVKD. This CDR3 region has 14 residues. Trimming removed 1 base at V and 10 bases at J, with 13 bases between.